This T cell receptor (beta chain) was identified during a study of blood T cells in healthy people across ages. Findings of the study overall: Without sorted subsets, naive and antigen-experienced compartments could not be conclusively compared.

Per individual sample, total RNA of at least 6 micrograms was extracted. Alongside a J-beta primer mix, a sample-barcoded 5' primer served in a second PCR lasting roughly 7 to 12 cycles. Each CDR3 protein gets one entry after TCRdb re-called the 5' RACE reads with MiXCR. The sample holds about 1 million distinct CDR3 sequences, under 30% seen once. CDR1 and CDR2 (germline): SQVTM, ANQGSEA. This CDR3 comprises 11 residues. This clonotype has only a few counts. What it binds is unknown. Separately, the same data were catalogued under a study of T cells of mothers and their children. From that report: Each donor was one of three healthy Caucasian mothers or one of their six children. Sequencing revealed no T cell clones that were persistent and microchimeric.

The sequence was collected from a girl aged 2-10 years in good health. Sequencing used blood. J is TRBJ2-5 and V is TRBV29-1, with D possibly matching TRBD2 (6 bases). The J call could be wrong; TRBJ2-1 is a better fit for the DNA end. CDR3 coding DNA: TGCAGCGCCCCGGGACTTACCCAGCAGTTCTTC. Protein sequence: CSAPGLTQQFF.